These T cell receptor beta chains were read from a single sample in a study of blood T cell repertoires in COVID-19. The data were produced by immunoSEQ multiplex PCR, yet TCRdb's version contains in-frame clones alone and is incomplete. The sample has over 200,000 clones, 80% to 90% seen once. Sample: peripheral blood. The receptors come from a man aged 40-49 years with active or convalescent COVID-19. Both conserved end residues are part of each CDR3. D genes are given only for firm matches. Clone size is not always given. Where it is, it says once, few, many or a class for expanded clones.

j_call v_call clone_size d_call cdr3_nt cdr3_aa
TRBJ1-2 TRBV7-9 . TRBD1 TGTGCCAGCAGCTCGTGGGACAGAGCCTATGGCTACACCTTC CASSSWDRAYGYTF
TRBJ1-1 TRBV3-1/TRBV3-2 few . TGTGCCAGCACAGGAATCGATTTCTTT CASTGIDFF
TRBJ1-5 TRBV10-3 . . TGTGCCATCAGTGATAGACAGGATAGCAATCAGCCCCAGCATTTT CAISDRQDSNQPQHF
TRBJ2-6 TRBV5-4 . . TGTGCCAGCAGCCTCGACATGTCTGGGGCCAACGTCCTGACTTTC CASSLDMSGANVLTF
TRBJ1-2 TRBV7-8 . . TGTGCCAGCAGCCCTGGGCAGTTCTATGGCTACACCTTC CASSPGQFYGYTF
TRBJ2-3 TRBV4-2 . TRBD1 TGTGCCAGCAGCGCCGACAGGGGCGACAGCACAGATACGCAGTATTTT CASSADRGDSTDTQYF
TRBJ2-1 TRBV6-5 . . TGTGCCAGCAGCAGGTTAGGACTAAACTACAATGAGCAGTTCTTC CASSRLGLNYNEQFF
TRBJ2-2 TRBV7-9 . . TGTGCCAGCAGCTTAGGGGAGTTCGCGAACACCGGGGAGCTGTTTTTT CASSLGEFANTGELFF
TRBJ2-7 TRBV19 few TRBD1 TGTGCCAGTAGTATAAGTTTTGGACAGGCCTACGAGCAGTACTTC CASSISFGQAYEQYF
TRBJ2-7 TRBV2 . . TGTGCCAGCAGGGGGCTTCACTACGAGCAGTACTTC CASRGLHYEQYF
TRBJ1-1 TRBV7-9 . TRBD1 TGTGCCAGCAGTAGACAGGGACCCACTGAAGCTTTCTTT CASSRQGPTEAFF
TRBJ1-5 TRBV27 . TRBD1 TGTGCCAGCAGTTTCCAGGGGGACAATCAGCCCCAGCATTTT CASSFQGDNQPQHF
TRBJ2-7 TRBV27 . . TGTGCCAGCAGTTTATTTTCGGTGTACAGGGAAAATTCCTACGAGCAGTACTTC CASSLFSVYRENSYEQYF
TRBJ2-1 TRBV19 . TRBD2 TGTGCCAGTAGCCTAAAGCGGGAGCGCTACAATGAGCAGTTCTTC CASSLKRERYNEQFF
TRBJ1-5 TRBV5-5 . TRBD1 TGTGCCAGCAGCTTCTACAGGGGTAGCAATCAGCCCCAGCATTTT CASSFYRGSNQPQHF
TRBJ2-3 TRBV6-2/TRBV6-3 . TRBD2 TGTGCCAGCAGTTACTCGACTTTTGATACTAGCGGGAGTGCAGATACGCAGTATTTT CASSYSTFDTSGSADTQYF
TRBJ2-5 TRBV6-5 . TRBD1 TGTGCCAGCACCTCGGACAGGGTTCAAGAGACCCAGTACTTC CASTSDRVQETQYF
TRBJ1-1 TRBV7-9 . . TGTGCCAGCAGTTTGGGCCTGGGCGCTGAAGCTTTCTTT CASSLGLGAEAFF
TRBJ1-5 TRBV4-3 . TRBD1 TGCGCCAGCAGCCCCACACGGGACAGGTGGGATAGCAATCAGCCCCAGCATTTT CASSPTRDRWDSNQPQHF
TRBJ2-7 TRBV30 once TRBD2 TGTGCCTGGAGTGTGGGTAGCGGGGGCCCTATCGGACAGTACTTC CAWSVGSGGPIGQYF
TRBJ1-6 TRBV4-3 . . TGCGCCAGCAGCCAAGAAGCGCACTCCTATAATTCACCCCTCCACTTT CASSQEAHSYNSPLHF
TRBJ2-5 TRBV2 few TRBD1 TGTGCCAGCAAAGAGACAGGGAATAAAGAGACCCAGTACTTC CASKETGNKETQYF
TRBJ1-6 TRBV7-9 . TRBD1 TGTGCCAGCAGCTACGGACAGGGAGATTCACCCCTCCACTTT CASSYGQGDSPLHF
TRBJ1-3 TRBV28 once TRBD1 TGTGCCAGCAGTTACGAGACAGGGACTGGAAACACCATATATTTT CASSYETGTGNTIYF
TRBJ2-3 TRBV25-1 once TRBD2 TGTGCCAGCAGTGAATATTTCGGTAGCGGGGATGGCACAGATACGCAGTATTTT CASSEYFGSGDGTDTQYF
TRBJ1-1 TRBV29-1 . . TGCAGCGCCGGGAGGTTGAACACTGAAGCTTTCTTT CSAGRLNTEAFF
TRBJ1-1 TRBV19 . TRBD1 TGTGCCAGTAGTAGAGAAGGACAGGCTATGAACACTGAAGCTTTCTTT CASSREGQAMNTEAFF
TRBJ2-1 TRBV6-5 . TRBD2 TGTGCCAGCAGCCCACCCTCCGGGACTAGCTTTCGGCAGTTCTTC CASSPPSGTSFRQFF
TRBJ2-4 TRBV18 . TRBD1 TGTGCCAGCTCACCTCAGGGGGCGAAGACGGGAAACATTCAGTACTTC CASSPQGAKTGNIQYF
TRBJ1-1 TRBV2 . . TGTGCCAGCAGTGCGGGCAGGGTCAACACTGAAGCTTTCTTT CASSAGRVNTEAFF
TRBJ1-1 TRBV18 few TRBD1 TGTGCCAGCTTCCCGGAACTTCAGGGGGGAGCTGAAGCTTTCTTT CASFPELQGGAEAFF